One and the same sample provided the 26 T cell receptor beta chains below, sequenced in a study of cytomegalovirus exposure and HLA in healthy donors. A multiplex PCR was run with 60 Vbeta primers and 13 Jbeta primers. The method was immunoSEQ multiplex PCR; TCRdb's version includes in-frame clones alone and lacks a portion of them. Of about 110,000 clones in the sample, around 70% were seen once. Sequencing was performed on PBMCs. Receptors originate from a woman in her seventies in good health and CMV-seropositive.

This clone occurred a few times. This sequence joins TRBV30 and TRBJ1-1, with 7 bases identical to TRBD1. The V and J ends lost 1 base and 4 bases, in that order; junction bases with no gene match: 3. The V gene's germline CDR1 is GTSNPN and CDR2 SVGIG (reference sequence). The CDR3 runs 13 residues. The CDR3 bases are TGTGCCTGGAGTGCAACAGGGGTCACTGAAGCTTTCTTT. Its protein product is CAWSATGVTEAFF.

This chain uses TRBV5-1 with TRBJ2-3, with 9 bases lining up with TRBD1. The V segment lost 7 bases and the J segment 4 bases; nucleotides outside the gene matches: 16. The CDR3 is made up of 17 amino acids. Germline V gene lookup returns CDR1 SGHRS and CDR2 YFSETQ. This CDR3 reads CASRFDFGTGYPDTQYF. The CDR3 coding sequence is TGCGCCAGCCGGTTCGACTTCGGGACAGGGTACCCAGATACGCAGTATTTT.

In nucleotides, the CDR3 is TGCAGCGTTGAAGGCCTTGGAGGGGGGGGCTGGTTAGGAGATACGCAGTATTTT. Its protein product is CSVEGLGGGGWLGDTQYF. V usage is TRBV29-1 and J usage is TRBJ2-3; weak D call: TRBD2 (7 bases). The germline V gene has CDR1 SQVTM and CDR2 ANQGSEA. CDR3 size: 18 residues. V was cut by 1 base and J by 5 bases, with 25 bases left in between.

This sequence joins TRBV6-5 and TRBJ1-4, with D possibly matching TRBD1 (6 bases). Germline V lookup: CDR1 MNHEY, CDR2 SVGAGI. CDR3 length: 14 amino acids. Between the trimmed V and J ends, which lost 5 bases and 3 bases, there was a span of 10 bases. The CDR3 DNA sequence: TGTGCCAGCAGTGGAGCAGGGGCTAATGAAAAACTGTTTTTT. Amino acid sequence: CASSGAGANEKLFF.

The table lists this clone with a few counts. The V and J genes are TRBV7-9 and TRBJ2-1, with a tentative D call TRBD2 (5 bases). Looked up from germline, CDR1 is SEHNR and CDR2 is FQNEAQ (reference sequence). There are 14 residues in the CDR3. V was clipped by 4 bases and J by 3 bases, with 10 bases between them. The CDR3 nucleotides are TGTGCCAGCAGCTCCGTCGGGGTCTACAATGAGCAGTTCTTC. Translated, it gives CASSSVGVYNEQFF.

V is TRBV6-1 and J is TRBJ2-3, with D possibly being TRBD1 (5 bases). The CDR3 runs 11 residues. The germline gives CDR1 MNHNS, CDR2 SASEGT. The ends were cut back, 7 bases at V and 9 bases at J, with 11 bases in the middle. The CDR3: CASTVAGTQYF. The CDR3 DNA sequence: TGTGCCAGCACCGTGGCAGGGACGCAGTATTTT.

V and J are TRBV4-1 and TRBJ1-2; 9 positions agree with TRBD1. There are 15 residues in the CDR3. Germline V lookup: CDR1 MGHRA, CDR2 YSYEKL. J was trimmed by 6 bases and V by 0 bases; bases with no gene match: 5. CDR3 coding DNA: TGCGCCAGCAGCCAAGAAGAAAGGACAGGGGATGGCTACACCTTC. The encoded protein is CASSQEERTGDGYTF.

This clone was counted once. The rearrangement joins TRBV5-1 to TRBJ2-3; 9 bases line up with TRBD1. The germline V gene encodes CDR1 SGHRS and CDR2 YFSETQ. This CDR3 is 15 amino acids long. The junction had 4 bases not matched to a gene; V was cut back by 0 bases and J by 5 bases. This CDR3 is CASSLEGDRVDTQYF. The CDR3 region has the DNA TGCGCCAGCAGCTTGGAAGGGGACAGGGTAGATACGCAGTATTTT. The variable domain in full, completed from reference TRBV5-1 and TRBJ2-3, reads KAGVTQTPRYLIKTRGQQVTLSCSPISGHRSVSWYQQTPGQGLQFLFEYFSETQRNKGNFPGRFSGRQFSNSRSEMNVSTLELGDSALYLCASSLEGDRVDTQYFGPGTRLTVL.

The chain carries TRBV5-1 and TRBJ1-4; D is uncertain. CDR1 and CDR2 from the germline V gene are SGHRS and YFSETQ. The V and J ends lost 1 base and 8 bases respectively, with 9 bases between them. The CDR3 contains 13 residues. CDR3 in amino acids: CASSLSGSEKLFF. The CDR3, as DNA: TGCGCCAGCAGCTTGTCGGGGTCAGAAAAACTGTTTTTT.

CDR3: CAWSTGQLSRPATNEKLFF. DNA of the CDR3: TGTGCCTGGAGTACCGGACAGCTCTCCCGGCCAGCAACTAATGAAAAACTGTTTTTT. The V call is TRBV30, the J call TRBJ1-4, with TRBD1 as a possible D gene (6 bases). With 2 bases removed from V and 0 bases from J, the gap between germline ends came to 22 bases. CDR3 size: 19 residues. Germline-derived CDR1 and CDR2 are GTSNPN and SVGIG (reference sequence).

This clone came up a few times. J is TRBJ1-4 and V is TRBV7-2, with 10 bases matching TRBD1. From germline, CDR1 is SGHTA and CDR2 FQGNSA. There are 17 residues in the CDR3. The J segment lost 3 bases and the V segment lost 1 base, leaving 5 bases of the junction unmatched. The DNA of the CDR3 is TGTGCCAGCAGCTTAGGGGGACAGGGGTTTCCTAATGAAAAACTGTTTTTT. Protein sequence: CASSLGGQGFPNEKLFF.

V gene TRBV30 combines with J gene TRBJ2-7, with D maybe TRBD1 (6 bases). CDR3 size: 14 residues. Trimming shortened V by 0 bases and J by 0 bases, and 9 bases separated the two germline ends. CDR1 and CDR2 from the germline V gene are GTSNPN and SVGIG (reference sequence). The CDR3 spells CAWSVQGPSYEQYV. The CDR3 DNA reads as TGTGCCTGGAGTGTTCAGGGGCCCTCCTACGAGCAGTACGTC.

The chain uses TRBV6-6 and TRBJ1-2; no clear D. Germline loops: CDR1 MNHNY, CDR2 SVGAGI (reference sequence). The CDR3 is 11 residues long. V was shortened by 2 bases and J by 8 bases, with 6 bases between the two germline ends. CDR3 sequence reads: CASSYGRGYTF. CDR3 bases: TGTGCCAGCAGTTACGGTAGAGGCTACACCTTC.

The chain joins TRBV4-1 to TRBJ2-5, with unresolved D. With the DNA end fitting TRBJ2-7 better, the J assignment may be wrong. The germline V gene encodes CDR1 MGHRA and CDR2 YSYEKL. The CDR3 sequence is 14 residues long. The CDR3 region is CASQLTPASYEQYF. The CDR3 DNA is TGCGCCAGCCAACTAACGCCGGCCTCCTACGAGCAGTACTTC.

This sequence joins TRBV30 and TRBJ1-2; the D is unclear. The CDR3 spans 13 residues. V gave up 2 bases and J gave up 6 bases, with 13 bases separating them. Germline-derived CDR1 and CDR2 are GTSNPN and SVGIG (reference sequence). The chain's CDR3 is CAWSTWGGDGYTF. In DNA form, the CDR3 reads TGTGCCTGGAGTACTTGGGGAGGAGATGGCTACACCTTC. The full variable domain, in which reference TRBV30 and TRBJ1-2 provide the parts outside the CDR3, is SQTIHQWPATLVQPVGSPLSLECTVEGTSNPNLYWYRQAAGRGLQLLFYSVGIGQISSEVPQNLSASRPQDRQFILSSKKLLLSDSGFYLCAWSTWGGDGYTFGSGTRLTVV.

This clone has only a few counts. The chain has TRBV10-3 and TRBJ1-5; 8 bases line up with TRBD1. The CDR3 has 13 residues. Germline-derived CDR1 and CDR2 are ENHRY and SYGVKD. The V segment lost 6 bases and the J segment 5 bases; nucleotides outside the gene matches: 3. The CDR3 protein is CAIRKQGDQPQHF. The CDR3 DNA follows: TGTGCCATCAGGAAACAGGGGGATCAGCCCCAGCATTTT.

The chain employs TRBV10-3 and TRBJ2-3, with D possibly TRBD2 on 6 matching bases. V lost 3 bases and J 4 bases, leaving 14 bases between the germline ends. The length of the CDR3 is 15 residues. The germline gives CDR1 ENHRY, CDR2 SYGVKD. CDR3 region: CAISEGTRRADTQYF. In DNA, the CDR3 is TGTGCCATCAGTGAAGGAACTAGGAGGGCAGATACGCAGTATTTT.

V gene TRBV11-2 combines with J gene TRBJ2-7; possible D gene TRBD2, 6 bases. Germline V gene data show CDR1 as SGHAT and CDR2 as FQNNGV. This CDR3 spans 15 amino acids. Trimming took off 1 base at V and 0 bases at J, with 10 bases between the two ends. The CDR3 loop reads CASSLGGTLSYEQYF. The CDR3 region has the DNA TGTGCCAGCAGCTTAGGGGGGACTCTCTCCTACGAGCAGTACTTC.

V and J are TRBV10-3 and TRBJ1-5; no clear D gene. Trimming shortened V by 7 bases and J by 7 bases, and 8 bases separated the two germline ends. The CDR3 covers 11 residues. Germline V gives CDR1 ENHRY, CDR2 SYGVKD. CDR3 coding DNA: TGTGCCATCACTGCTCGGCAGCCCCAGCATTTT. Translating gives CAITARQPQHF.

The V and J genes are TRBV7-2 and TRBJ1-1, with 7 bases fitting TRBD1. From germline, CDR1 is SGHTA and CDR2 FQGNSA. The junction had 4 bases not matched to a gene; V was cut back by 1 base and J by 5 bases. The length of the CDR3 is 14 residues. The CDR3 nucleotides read TGTGCCAGCAGCTTAGTAGGGGGCCATACTGAAGCTTTCTTT. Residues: CASSLVGGHTEAFF.

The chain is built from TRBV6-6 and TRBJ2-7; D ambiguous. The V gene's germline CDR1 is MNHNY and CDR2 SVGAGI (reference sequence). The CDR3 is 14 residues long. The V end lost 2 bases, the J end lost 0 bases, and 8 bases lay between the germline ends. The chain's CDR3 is CASSYTQSSYEQYF. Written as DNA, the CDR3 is TGTGCCAGCAGTTACACACAGAGCTCCTACGAGCAGTACTTC.

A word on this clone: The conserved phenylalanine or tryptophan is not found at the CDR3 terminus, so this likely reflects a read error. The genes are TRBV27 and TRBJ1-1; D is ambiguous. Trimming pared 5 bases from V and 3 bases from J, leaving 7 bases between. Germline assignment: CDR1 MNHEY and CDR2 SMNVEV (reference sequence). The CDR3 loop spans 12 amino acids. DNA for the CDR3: TGTGCCAGCAGTATGCACTACACTGAAGCTTTCGTT. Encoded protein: CASSMHYTEAFV.

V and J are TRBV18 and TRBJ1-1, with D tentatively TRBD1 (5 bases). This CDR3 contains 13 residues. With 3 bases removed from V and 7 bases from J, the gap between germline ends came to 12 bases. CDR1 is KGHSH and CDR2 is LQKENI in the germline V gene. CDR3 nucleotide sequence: TGTGCCAGCTCACCTTGGCAGGGCGATGAAGCTTTCTTT. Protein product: CASSPWQGDEAFF. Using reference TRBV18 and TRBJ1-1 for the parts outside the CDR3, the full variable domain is NAGVMQNPRHLVRRRGQEARLRCSPMKGHSHVYWYRQLPEEGLKFMVYLQKENIIDESGMPKERFSAEFPKEGPSILRIQQVVRGDSAAYFCASSPWQGDEAFFGQGTRLTVV.

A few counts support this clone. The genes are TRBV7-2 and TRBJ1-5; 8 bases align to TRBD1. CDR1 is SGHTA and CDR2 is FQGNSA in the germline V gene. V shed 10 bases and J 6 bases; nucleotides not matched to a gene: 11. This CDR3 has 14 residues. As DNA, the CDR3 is TGTGCCACCACCACTGGACAGGGAGGTCAGCCCCAGCATTTT. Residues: CATTTGQGGQPQHF.

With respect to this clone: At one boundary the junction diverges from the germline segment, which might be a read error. The CDR3 DNA follows: TGCAGTGTTGAACCGGGACAGGGGTCGTACGAGCAGTACTTC. Its translation is CSVEPGQGSYEQYF. The chain couples TRBV29-1 to TRBJ2-7; 10 bases align to TRBD1. This CDR3 is 14 amino acids long. The germline CDR1 and CDR2 sequences are SQVTM and ANQGSEA.

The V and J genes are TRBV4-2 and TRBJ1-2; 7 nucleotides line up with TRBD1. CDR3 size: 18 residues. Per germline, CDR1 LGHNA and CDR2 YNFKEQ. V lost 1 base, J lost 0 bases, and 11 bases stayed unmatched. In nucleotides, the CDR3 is TGTGCCAGCAGCCAAGCGAAGACAGGGTCCCTCGCTAACTATGGCTACACCTTC. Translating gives CASSQAKTGSLANYGYTF.